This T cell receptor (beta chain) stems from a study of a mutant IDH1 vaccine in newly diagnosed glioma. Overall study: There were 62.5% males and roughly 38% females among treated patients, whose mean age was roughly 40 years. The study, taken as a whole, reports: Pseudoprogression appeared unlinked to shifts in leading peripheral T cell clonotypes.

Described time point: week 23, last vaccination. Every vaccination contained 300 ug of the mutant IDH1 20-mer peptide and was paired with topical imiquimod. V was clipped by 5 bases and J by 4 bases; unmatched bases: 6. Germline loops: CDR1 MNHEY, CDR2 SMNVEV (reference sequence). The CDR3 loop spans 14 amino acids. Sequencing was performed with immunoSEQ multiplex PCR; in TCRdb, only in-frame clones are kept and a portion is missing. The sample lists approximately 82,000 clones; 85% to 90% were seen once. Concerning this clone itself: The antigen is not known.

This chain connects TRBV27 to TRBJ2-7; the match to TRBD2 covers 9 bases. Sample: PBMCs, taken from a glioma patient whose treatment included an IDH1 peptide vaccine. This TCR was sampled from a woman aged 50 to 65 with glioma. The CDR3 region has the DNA TGTGCCAGCAGTCCCAGCGGGAGGCCTTACGAGCAGTACTTC. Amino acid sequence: CASSPSGRPYEQYF.